The 31 T cell receptor beta chains reported below all come from one sample, sequenced in a study of response to subunit inactivated influenza vaccine (dated by TCRdb to the late 2010s). The library was produced with RT-PCR. Reads for this sample came from an Illumina HiSeq 2500. The public reads were run again by TCRdb, first through fastp at Q25 and then through MiXCR, and only productive beta chains were kept. CDR3 protein duplicates are merged, each entry listing the most common genes and DNA. Here the sample has about 240,000 distinct CDR3 sequences; 12% occur a single time. The top ten clones comprise less than 8.5% of the sample. This specimen was non-naive T cells sorted from PBMCs, taken 14 days before vaccination. The cell subset or site label, read with the paper, signifies: memory T cell fraction. All receptors derive from a man in his fifties or sixties who received an inactivated influenza vaccine. Donor details come from another sample of the same person, matched by shared clones.

The sample holds many counts of this clonotype. The genes are TRBV7-9 and TRBJ2-3; no reliable D call. The CDR3 loop spans 14 amino acids. The V end was cut by 3 bases, the J end by 0 bases, with 7 bases between. The germline CDR1 and CDR2 sequences are SEHNR and FQNEAQ (reference sequence). CDR3 residues: CASSFQGSTDTQYF. DNA of the CDR3: TGTGCCAGCAGCTTCCAAGGCAGCACAGATACGCAGTATTTT.

V usage is TRBV6-1 and J usage is TRBJ2-3; D is uncertain. Germline V CDR1 and CDR2: MNHNS, SASEGT. The CDR3 extends over 14 amino acids. V was trimmed by 4 bases and J by 11 bases, leaving 19 bases between them. Written as DNA, the CDR3 is TGTGCCAGCAGTGTCCACATACAATCAAGGGAGCAGTATTTT. Its translation: CASSVHIQSREQYF.

This clonotype was picked up a small number of times. The genes are TRBV5-1 and TRBJ2-7; D may be TRBD1 or TRBD2 (5 bases each). The CDR3 extends over 15 amino acids. Germline V gene data show CDR1 as SGHRS and CDR2 as YFSETQ. The ends were cut back, 1 base at V and 0 bases at J, with 11 bases in the middle. CDR3 sequence reads: CASSLTGLSSYEQYF. The CDR3 DNA reads as TGCGCCAGCAGCTTGACAGGACTCAGCTCCTACGAGCAGTACTTC.

The J gene is TRBJ1-5, the V gene TRBV6-2 or TRBV6-3; 9 bases line up with TRBD1. After removal of 2 bases from V and 6 bases from J, the junction contained 11 bases not matched to a gene. The CDR3 consists of 17 residues. CDR1 is MNHEY, CDR2 SVGEGT, per germline. CDR3 residues: CASSYPVHRGRVQPQHF. CDR3 nucleotides: TGTGCCAGCAGTTACCCCGTCCACAGGGGGCGGGTTCAGCCCCAGCATTTT.

This clonotype showed up just a few times. The chain employs TRBV20-1 and TRBJ1-2, with D unclear. The CDR3 loop spans 14 amino acids. V gave up 0 bases and J gave up 0 bases, with 8 bases separating them. Germline loops: CDR1 DFQATT, CDR2 SNEGSKA (reference sequence). The CDR3 bases are TGCAGTGCTAGAGATTCGATGCCTAACTATGGCTACACCTTC. Residues: CSARDSMPNYGYTF.

In its sample, this clonotype was seen a few times. The rearrangement links TRBV7-9 to TRBJ2-1; no clear D. Trimming took 4 bases from V and 0 from J, leaving 10 bases between them. Germline V CDR1 and CDR2: SEHNR, FQNEAQ (reference sequence). The CDR3 consists of 15 residues. This CDR3 reads CASSYGLGSYNEQFF. CDR3 DNA sequence: TGTGCCAGCAGCTACGGCCTCGGCTCCTACAATGAGCAGTTCTTC.

This clonotype was observed a handful of times. The J gene is TRBJ1-1, the V gene TRBV5-1, with 7 positions matching TRBD1. Germline values: CDR1 SGHRS, CDR2 YFSETQ. Losses at the gene ends were 0 bases for V and 7 bases for J; bases not matched to a gene: 12. This CDR3 is 16 amino acids long. The CDR3 nucleotides are TGCGCCAGCAGCTTGGGGGGGTATAAACGGACAGGTGAAGCTTTCTTT. Its translation is CASSLGGYKRTGEAFF.

The chain couples TRBV7-2 to TRBJ1-2; TRBD1 matches 9 bases. Germline CDR1 and CDR2: SGHTA and FQGNSA. There are 12 residues in the CDR3. The V and J ends lost 5 bases and 11 bases, in that order; junction bases with no gene match: 6. The CDR3 loop reads CASSPGQGQYTF. CDR3 coding DNA: TGTGCCAGCAGCCCCGGACAGGGGCAATACACCTTC. Drawing the rest from reference TRBV7-2 and TRBJ1-2, the complete variable domain is GAGVSQSPSNKVTEKGKDVELRCDPISGHTALYWYRQSLGQGLEFLIYFQGNSAPDKSGLPSDRFSAERTGGSVSTLTIQRTQQEDSAVYLCASSPGQGQYTFGSGTRLTVV.

The chain combines TRBV7-2 with TRBJ2-7; 8 nucleotides agree with TRBD2. Trimming at V came to 0 bases and at J to 4 bases, leaving 11 bases not matched to a gene. Looked up from germline, CDR1 is SGHTA and CDR2 is FQGNSA. The CDR3 runs 17 residues. The CDR3 sequence is CASSLAVSGTKTYEQYF. For the CDR3, the DNA is TGTGCCAGCAGCTTAGCGGTTAGCGGGACTAAGACGTACGAGCAGTACTTC.

This clonotype has just a few counts. This sequence joins TRBV12-3 or TRBV12-4 and TRBJ2-2, with D perhaps matching TRBD1 (6 bases). Deletions cut 3 bases from V and 3 bases from J, with 14 bases between. This CDR3 region has 16 residues. Here the CDR3 reads CASSFATGLYTGELFF. The CDR3 DNA follows: TGTGCCAGCAGTTTTGCCACAGGGCTTTACACCGGGGAGCTGTTTTTT.

The V call is TRBV20-1, the J call TRBJ2-1; possible D gene TRBD2, 6 bases. Germline CDR1 is DFQATT and CDR2 is SNEGSKA (reference sequence). This CDR3 region has 14 residues. Trimming took 1 base from V and 10 from J, leaving 17 bases between them. Written as DNA, the CDR3 is TGCAGTGCTAGAGCCTACCCTAGCGTCGGCGAGCAGTTCTTC. Its protein is CSARAYPSVGEQFF.

This clonotype came up a few times. V gene TRBV20-1 combines with J gene TRBJ2-1, with 9 bases aligning to TRBD2. Per the germline V gene, CDR1 is DFQATT and CDR2 is SNEGSKA (reference sequence). J gave up 8 bases and V 2 bases, and 10 bases lay outside the gene matches. The CDR3 contains 15 residues. The CDR3 loop is CSARWVGSGSDEQFF. In DNA, the CDR3 is TGCAGTGCTAGATGGGTAGGTAGCGGGAGCGATGAGCAGTTCTTC.

The chain uses TRBV24-1 and TRBJ2-2, with no clear D. V was pared by 0 bases and J by 3 bases, with 4 bases between. The CDR3 is made up of 14 amino acids. CDR1 and CDR2 (germline): KGHDR, SFDVKD. The CDR3 region is CATSDLFDTGELFF. In DNA form, the CDR3 reads TGTGCCACCAGTGATTTGTTCGACACCGGGGAGCTGTTTTTT.

In its sample, this clonotype was seen a few times. The CDR3 loop reads CASSPGPMNTEAFF. The CDR3 DNA sequence: TGTGCCAGCAGCCCTGGGCCCATGAACACTGAAGCTTTCTTT. The genes are TRBV12-3 or TRBV12-4 and TRBJ1-1, with D unresolved. This CDR3 region has 14 residues. Trimming removed 6 bases at V and 0 bases at J, with 11 bases between.

The table lists this clonotype with many counts. The V and J genes are TRBV20-1 and TRBJ2-2; D possibly corresponds to TRBD2 (5 bases). V was cut by 1 base and J by 0 bases, with 12 bases left in between. The CDR3 runs 16 residues. Germline V gene lookup returns CDR1 DFQATT and CDR2 SNEGSKA (reference sequence). CDR3 sequence (DNA): TGCAGTGCTAGAGGGAGGCGGAACGCGAACACCGGGGAGCTGTTTTTT. Protein product: CSARGRRNANTGELFF.

The rearrangement joins TRBV4-1 to TRBJ2-7; 7 bases align to TRBD1. The CDR3 has 15 residues. V shed 1 base, J shed 5 bases, and the junction held 8 bases outside the gene matches. Germline V lookup: CDR1 MGHRA, CDR2 YSYEKL. CDR3 residues: CASSQGVTGFNEQYF. The CDR3 DNA sequence: TGCGCCAGCAGCCAAGGTGTGACAGGGTTCAACGAGCAGTACTTC.

A few counts support this clonotype. The V gene is TRBV12-3 or TRBV12-4, the J gene TRBJ2-4; 8 bases are shared with TRBD2. This CDR3 is 16 amino acids long. Trimming removed 3 bases from V and 1 base from J; junction bases left unmatched: 5. The CDR3 loop is CASSLSGGTAKNIQYF. CDR3 coding DNA: TGTGCCAGCAGTTTGAGCGGGGGTACGGCCAAAAACATTCAGTACTTC.

The rearrangement uses TRBV20-1 and TRBJ2-1; no firm D call. The V end was cut by 6 bases, the J end by 0 bases, with 12 bases between. This CDR3 is built from 14 residues. CDR1 is DFQATT, CDR2 SNEGSKA, per germline (reference sequence). The CDR3, as DNA: TGCAGTGCGAAGCACAGTACCTCCTACAATGAGCAGTTCTTC. Translating gives CSAKHSTSYNEQFF.

This clonotype was picked up a small number of times. The V gene is TRBV20-1, the J gene TRBJ1-3; D is perhaps TRBD1 (5 bases). The CDR3 length is 14 residues. The V and J ends lost 3 bases and 2 bases respectively, with 11 bases between them. Germline V gene lookup returns CDR1 DFQATT and CDR2 SNEGSKA (reference sequence). The CDR3 DNA follows: TGCAGTGCTAGTTTCGGGGGGGCTGGAAACACCATATATTTT. This encodes CSASFGGAGNTIYF.

Ten or more counts support this clonotype. V usage is TRBV20-1 and J usage is TRBJ2-5; D unclear. The CDR3 has 10 residues. Germline CDR1 reads DFQATT; CDR2 reads SNEGSKA (reference sequence). V shed 3 bases and J shed 2 bases, with 1 base lying between them. CDR3 DNA: TGCAGTGCTAGGCAAGAGACCCAGTACTTC. As protein: CSARQETQYF.

In this sample, this clonotype turned up a few times. This chain joins TRBV5-1 and TRBJ1-2, with a possible D match to TRBD1 (5 bases). This CDR3 region has 15 residues. Trimming removed 0 bases at V and 2 bases at J, with 11 bases between. Germline CDR1 reads SGHRS; CDR2 reads YFSETQ. The CDR3 sequence: CASSLDGGGNYGYTF. As DNA, the CDR3 is TGCGCCAGCAGCTTGGATGGGGGAGGAAACTATGGCTACACCTTC.

This clonotype was recorded many times. The genes are TRBV27 and TRBJ2-7; 7 positions match TRBD2. The CDR3 is made up of 16 amino acids. Germline loops: CDR1 MNHEY, CDR2 SMNVEV (reference sequence). The trim removed 2 bases at V and 0 bases at J, leaving 7 bases unmatched. The CDR3 DNA follows: TGTGCCAGCAGTTTAGTGTCCGGGGGGAGCTCCTACGAGCAGTACTTC. Translation: CASSLVSGGSSYEQYF.

The chain employs TRBV14 and TRBJ2-7, with TRBD1 identical over 9 bases. Germline V lookup: CDR1 SGHDN, CDR2 FVKESK. Trimming removed 1 base from V and 4 bases from J; junction bases left unmatched: 8. CDR3 length: 16 amino acids. The CDR3 region has the DNA TGTGCCAGCAGCCAAGGAGGGACAGGGAGGGGGTACGAGCAGTACTTC. Protein product: CASSQGGTGRGYEQYF.

This clonotype was seen only a few times. The chain couples TRBV20-1 to TRBJ1-5; D gene ambiguous. The CDR3 consists of 13 residues. Deletions cut 2 bases from V and 7 bases from J, with 12 bases between. The germline gives CDR1 DFQATT, CDR2 SNEGSKA (reference sequence). This chain's CDR3 is CSARYSLEQPQHF. DNA for the CDR3: TGCAGTGCTAGATACTCCCTAGAGCAGCCCCAGCATTTT.

The chain carries TRBV20-1 and TRBJ1-2, with D uncertain. Looked up from germline, CDR1 is DFQATT and CDR2 is SNEGSKA (reference sequence). The CDR3 spans 13 residues. Deletions cut 0 bases from V and 7 bases from J, with 12 bases between. The chain's CDR3 is CSARDNPGVGYTF. The CDR3 coding sequence is TGCAGTGCTAGAGATAACCCCGGCGTTGGCTACACCTTC.

This clonotype was recorded at least ten times. CDR3 amino acids: CASSLTAGGQETQYF. CDR3 in DNA: TGCGCCAGCAGCTTGACGGCGGGGGGGCAAGAGACCCAGTACTTC. The rearrangement joins TRBV5-1 to TRBJ2-5; 9 positions agree with TRBD2. Germline trimming cut 1 base from V and 2 bases from J; bases unmatched to any gene: 3. Germline V gives CDR1 SGHRS, CDR2 YFSETQ. The CDR3 sequence is 15 residues long. Full variable domain (rest looked up from reference TRBV5-1 and TRBJ2-5): KAGVTQTPRYLIKTRGQQVTLSCSPISGHRSVSWYQQTPGQGLQFLFEYFSETQRNKGNFPGRFSGRQFSNSRSEMNVSTLELGDSALYLCASSLTAGGQETQYFGPGTRLLVL.

V and J are TRBV7-6 and TRBJ2-1; a possible D gene is TRBD2 (7 bases). The CDR3 contains 14 residues. Germline-derived CDR1 and CDR2 are SGHVS and FNYEAQ. The V gene lost 5 bases and the J gene lost 7 bases, with 15 bases spanning the gap. The CDR3 DNA follows: TGTGCCAGCAGCCCCCGGGCGGGGGCTAATGAGCAGTTCTTC. It yields the protein CASSPRAGANEQFF.

This clonotype appeared many times. The chain carries TRBV29-1 and TRBJ2-3; D gene unclear. Germline-derived CDR1 and CDR2 are SQVTM and ANQGSEA. The CDR3 consists of 11 residues. V was shortened by 6 bases and J by 4 bases, with 8 bases between the two germline ends. The CDR3, as DNA: TGCAGCGTCTCTGGGGCAGATACGCAGTATTTT. It yields the protein CSVSGADTQYF.

This clonotype was observed a handful of times. The rearrangement uses TRBV10-3 and TRBJ2-3; 11 bases are a match to TRBD2. This CDR3 region has 16 residues. The trim removed 11 bases at V and 2 bases at J, leaving 12 bases unmatched. Germline V gene data show CDR1 as ENHRY and CDR2 as SYGVKD. The CDR3 DNA reads as TGTGCCGCCGCTGGGGGGACTAGCGGACACACAGATACGCAGTATTTT. Protein product: CAAAGGTSGHTDTQYF.

In its sample, this clonotype was seen a few times. The V and J genes are TRBV7-9 and TRBJ1-5; D gene ambiguous. CDR1 and CDR2 (germline): SEHNR, FQNEAQ (reference sequence). CDR3 length: 12 amino acids. Between the trimmed V and J ends, which lost 3 bases and 7 bases, there was a span of 7 bases. CDR3 residues: CASSFPEQPQHF. The CDR3 DNA reads as TGTGCCAGCAGCTTCCCGGAACAGCCCCAGCATTTT.

This clonotype showed up many times. This chain connects TRBV7-2 to TRBJ1-5; 9 bases agree with TRBD1. V lost 5 bases to trimming and J lost 6 bases; unmatched junction nucleotides: 2. Germline V gene lookup returns CDR1 SGHTA and CDR2 FQGNSA. The CDR3 is 13 residues long. The CDR3 loop reads CASSEDRGQPQHF. The CDR3 DNA reads TGTGCCAGCAGCGAGGACAGGGGTCAGCCCCAGCATTTT.